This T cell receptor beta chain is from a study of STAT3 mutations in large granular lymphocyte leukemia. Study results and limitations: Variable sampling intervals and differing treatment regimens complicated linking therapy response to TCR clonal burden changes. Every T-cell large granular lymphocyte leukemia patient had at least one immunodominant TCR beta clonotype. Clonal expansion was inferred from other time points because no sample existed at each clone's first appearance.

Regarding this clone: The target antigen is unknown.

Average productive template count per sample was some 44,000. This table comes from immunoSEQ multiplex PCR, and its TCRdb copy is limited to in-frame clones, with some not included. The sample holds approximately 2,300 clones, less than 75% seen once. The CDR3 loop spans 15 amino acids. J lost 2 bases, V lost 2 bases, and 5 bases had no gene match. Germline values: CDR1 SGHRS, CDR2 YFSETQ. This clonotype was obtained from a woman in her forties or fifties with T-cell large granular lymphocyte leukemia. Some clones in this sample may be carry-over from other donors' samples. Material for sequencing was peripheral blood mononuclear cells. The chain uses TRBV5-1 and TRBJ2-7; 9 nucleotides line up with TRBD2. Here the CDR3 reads CASSLGLALTYEQYF. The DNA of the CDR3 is TGCGCCAGCAGCTTAGGACTAGCGCTAACCTACGAGCAGTACTTC. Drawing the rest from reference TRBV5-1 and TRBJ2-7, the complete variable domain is KAGVTQTPRYLIKTRGQQVTLSCSPISGHRSVSWYQQTPGQGLQFLFEYFSETQRNKGNFPGRFSGRQFSNSRSEMNVSTLELGDSALYLCASSLGLALTYEQYFGPGTRLTVT.